A single sample is the source of the 32 T cell receptor beta chains below, sequenced in a study of T-cell reconstitution after alpha-beta-depleted transplantation in children. Molecular barcoding with unique molecular identifiers was used for the TCRbeta library. TCRdb passed the PCR reads through MiXCR, listing each CDR3 protein once. The sample lists around 450,000 distinct CDR3 sequences, 43% occurring once. The input for sequencing was PBMCs, taken before TCRalphabeta/CD19-depleted stem cell transplant. The receptors come from a girl aged 2-9 years with aplastic anemia, due to receive a stem cell transplant.

The rearrangement joins TRBV28 to TRBJ2-5; 9 bases are shared with TRBD2. V was pared by 5 bases and J by 4 bases, with 5 bases of the junction left unmatched. Germline CDR1 MDHEN, CDR2 SYDVKM. The CDR3 loop spans 14 amino acids. The CDR3 coding sequence is TGTGCCAGCAGTAGCGGGAGGCGGGGAGAGACCCAGTACTTC. It encodes CASSSGRRGETQYF.

This clonotype has just a few counts. The chain carries TRBV14 and TRBJ2-6, with TRBD1 matching 7 bases. Germline V CDR1 and CDR2: SGHDN, FVKESK. There are 20 residues in the CDR3. The trim removed 4 bases at V and 2 bases at J, leaving 17 bases unmatched. The CDR3 nucleotides are TGTGCCAGCAGCCTTCGTCCGGCCGGGACAGTTGAAACTGGGGCCAACGTCCTGACTTTC. Its protein product is CASSLRPAGTVETGANVLTF.

Details on this clonotype: An end of the junction does not agree with germline; a read error may underlie this. The chain employs TRBV12-3 or TRBV12-4 and TRBJ2-5, with unresolved D. This CDR3 spans 13 amino acids. CDR3 residues: CVSVSGNQETQYF. As DNA, the CDR3 is TGTGTCAGCGTTTCCGGAAACCAAGAGACCCAGTACTTC.

The genes are TRBV10-3 and TRBJ2-7; possible D gene TRBD2, 5 bases. The germline V gene encodes CDR1 ENHRY and CDR2 SYGVKD. The V end was cut by 3 bases, the J end by 2 bases, with 8 bases between. The CDR3 runs 13 residues. This CDR3 reads CAISELRAYEQYF. The CDR3 DNA reads as TGTGCCATCAGTGAATTGAGGGCCTACGAGCAGTACTTC.

This clonotype was counted ten times or more. The V gene is TRBV5-1, the J gene TRBJ2-1, with 8 bases fitting TRBD2. V gave up 3 bases and J gave up 0 bases; unmatched junction bases: 8. Germline loops: CDR1 SGHRS, CDR2 YFSETQ. The CDR3 loop spans 17 amino acids. Here the CDR3 reads CASSSKVAGFSYNEQFF. CDR3 sequence (DNA): TGCGCCAGCAGCTCGAAGGTAGCGGGATTCTCCTACAATGAGCAGTTCTTC.

The chain combines TRBV2 with TRBJ2-7, with a possible D match to TRBD2 (6 bases). V lost 3 bases, J lost 4 bases, and 13 bases lay in between. Germline V gene data show CDR1 as SNHLY and CDR2 as FYNNEI. The CDR3 loop spans 14 amino acids. CDR3 DNA sequence: TGTGCCAGCAGTGACCCCGGGGGTAGTTACGAGCAGTACTTC. This codes for CASSDPGGSYEQYF. Looking up the rest from reference TRBV2 and TRBJ2-7 gives the full variable domain: EPEVTQTPSHQVTQMGQEVILRCVPISNHLYFYWYRQILGQKVEFLVSFYNNEISEKSEIFDDQFSVERPDGSNFTLKIRSTKLEDSAMYFCASSDPGGSYEQYFGPGTRLTVT.

This clonotype was counted many times. This sequence joins TRBV10-3 and TRBJ1-6; 8 positions agree with TRBD1. Germline V lookup: CDR1 ENHRY, CDR2 SYGVKD. The V segment lost 4 bases and the J segment 8 bases; nucleotides outside the gene matches: 7. This CDR3 is built from 15 residues. The chain's CDR3 is CAISVGQGTHSPLHF. Here the CDR3 DNA reads TGTGCCATCAGTGTTGGACAGGGAACCCATTCACCCCTCCACTTT.

This clonotype occurred many times. The rearrangement joins TRBV6-2 or TRBV6-3 to TRBJ2-1; TRBD2 aligns across 8 bases. Germline V gene sequence: CDR1 MNHEY, CDR2 SVGEGT. V shed 6 bases and J 8 bases; nucleotides not matched to a gene: 24. The CDR3 runs 19 residues. The chain's CDR3 is CASRTDLQEGKRETYEQFF. The CDR3, as DNA: TGTGCCAGCAGAACGGACTTACAGGAAGGAAAGCGGGAGACGTATGAGCAGTTCTTC.

This clonotype came up many times. The chain has TRBV5-1 and TRBJ2-1; no clear D. Trimming cost V 4 bases and J 7 bases, with 9 bases left between them. Germline V gives CDR1 SGHRS, CDR2 YFSETQ. The CDR3 has 12 amino acids. Here the CDR3 DNA reads TGCGCCAGCAGCAATAAGTTGAATGAGCAGTTCTTC. It codes for CASSNKLNEQFF.

The chain links TRBV15 to TRBJ2-4; 10 bases are a match to TRBD2. With V trimmed by 1 base and J by 8 bases, 11 bases remained unmatched. CDR1 is LNHNV and CDR2 is YYDKDF in the germline V gene (reference sequence). CDR3 length: 17 residues. CDR3 nucleotides: TGTGCCACCAGCAGAGGGGTAGCTAGCGGGAGATCGGACATTCAGTACTTC. It specifies CATSRGVASGRSDIQYF.

The J gene is TRBJ2-1, the V gene TRBV5-1; D is unresolved. The germline CDR1 and CDR2 sequences are SGHRS and YFSETQ. Deletions cut 4 bases from V and 6 bases from J, with 8 bases between. This CDR3 has 12 amino acids. The CDR3 region is CASSVESNEQFF. CDR3 coding DNA: TGCGCCAGCAGCGTTGAGAGCAATGAGCAGTTCTTC. The full variable domain, with the rest looked up from reference TRBV5-1 and TRBJ2-1, is KAGVTQTPRYLIKTRGQQVTLSCSPISGHRSVSWYQQTPGQGLQFLFEYFSETQRNKGNFPGRFSGRQFSNSRSEMNVSTLELGDSALYLCASSVESNEQFFGPGTRLTVL.

The chain uses TRBV30 and TRBJ2-1; the D is unclear. V was cut by 0 bases and J by 7 bases, with 10 bases left in between. Germline CDR1 and CDR2: GTSNPN and SVGIG (reference sequence). This CDR3 spans 13 amino acids. The CDR3 region is CAWSVHFLNEQFF. CDR3 bases: TGTGCCTGGAGTGTGCACTTCCTAAATGAGCAGTTCTTC.

This clonotype was seen many times. The chain couples TRBV6-2 or TRBV6-3 to TRBJ2-1, with 11 bases fitting TRBD2. V shed 6 bases and J 3 bases; nucleotides not matched to a gene: 7. CDR1 MNHEY and CDR2 SVGEGT come from the germline V gene. The length of the CDR3 is 16 residues. The CDR3 bases are TGTGCCAGCAGGGGGAGACTAGCGGGAATCTACAATGAGCAGTTCTTC. This gives the protein CASRGRLAGIYNEQFF.

On this clonotype: A read error may produce the germline difference seen at one junction end. The CDR3, as DNA: TGCAGTGCTAGAATTTTGACACTAGCCTGCTTC. Amino acid sequence: CSARILTLACF. V gene TRBV20-1 combines with J gene TRBJ2-1; D possibly corresponds to TRBD2 (6 bases). The CDR3 is 11 amino acids. CDR1 is DFQATT, CDR2 SNEGSKA, per germline (reference sequence).

This chain connects TRBV20-1 to TRBJ2-3; TRBD1 aligns across 7 bases. Per germline, CDR1 DFQATT and CDR2 SNEGSKA (reference sequence). This CDR3 has 13 residues. V lost 5 bases, J lost 6 bases, and 8 bases stayed unmatched. The CDR3 region is CSAPLTGSDTQYF. DNA for the CDR3: TGCAGTGCTCCTCTGACAGGGTCGGATACGCAGTATTTT.

The chain joins TRBV6-2 or TRBV6-3 to TRBJ2-7; the D is unclear. Trimming removed 4 bases at V and 1 base at J, with 8 bases between. This CDR3 region has 13 residues. Germline V lookup: CDR1 MNHEY, CDR2 SVGEGT. CDR3 coding DNA: TGTGCCAGCAGTTGGGCAGAATCCTACGAGCAGTACTTC. As protein: CASSWAESYEQYF.

The chain carries TRBV7-9 and TRBJ2-7; D uncertain. Germline CDR1 SEHNR, CDR2 FQNEAQ (reference sequence). The ends were cut back, 4 bases at V and 7 bases at J, with 17 bases in the middle. CDR3 length: 14 residues. The CDR3 reads CASSSVGPLGEQYF. The CDR3 DNA reads TGTGCCAGCAGCTCAGTCGGGCCCCTAGGGGAGCAGTACTTC.

The V gene is TRBV20-1, the J gene TRBJ2-3; TRBD1 aligns across 9 bases. V lost 3 bases and J lost 2; bases outside the gene matches: 12. Germline loops: CDR1 DFQATT, CDR2 SNEGSKA (reference sequence). The CDR3 contains 17 residues. CDR3 protein: CSASPAGRDRDTDTQYF. In DNA, the CDR3 is TGCAGTGCTAGCCCGGCAGGGAGGGACAGGGACACAGATACGCAGTATTTT.

This clonotype has ten or more counts. This rearrangement joins TRBV20-1 to TRBJ2-5; D is possibly TRBD2 (5 bases). The CDR3 length is 16 residues. CDR1 is DFQATT and CDR2 is SNEGSKA in the germline V gene (reference sequence). The V end lost 3 bases, the J end lost 2 bases, and 19 bases lay between the germline ends. The CDR3 bases are TGCAGTGCTAGCGACGGACGGGGTGGGGTTCAAGAGACCCAGTACTTC. Protein sequence: CSASDGRGGVQETQYF.

This clonotype was detected ten times or more. This chain connects TRBV29-1 to TRBJ2-3, with 8 positions matching TRBD2. This CDR3 contains 14 residues. Germline CDR1 and CDR2: SQVTM and ANQGSEA. The V gene end was trimmed by 4 bases and the J gene end by 3 bases; junction bases not matched to a gene: 6. The CDR3 nucleotides are TGCAGCGTTGTTGCGAGACTAGCGACAGATACGCAGTATTTT. It encodes CSVVARLATDTQYF.

The chain joins TRBV5-1 to TRBJ2-2, with TRBD2 as a possible D gene (6 bases). V was trimmed by 7 bases and J by 5 bases, leaving 27 bases between them. Germline V gene data show CDR1 as SGHRS and CDR2 as YFSETQ. This CDR3 is 18 amino acids long. The CDR3 nucleotides are TGCGCCAGCGCGTCGGGACTGGCGGGACCTCGGGGGACCGGGGAGCTGTTTTTT. Its translation is CASASGLAGPRGTGELFF.

Only a few counts were recorded for this clonotype. This chain connects TRBV18 to TRBJ2-3, with a possible D match to TRBD1 (5 bases). This CDR3 contains 13 residues. Trimming removed 3 bases from V and 4 bases from J, with 8 bases in between. CDR1 is KGHSH and CDR2 is LQKENI in the germline V gene. CDR3 sequence: CASSPQTADTQYF. The CDR3 DNA sequence: TGTGCCAGCTCACCCCAGACAGCAGATACGCAGTATTTT.

This clonotype was picked up many times. The chain recombines TRBV5-1 with TRBJ1-6; TRBD1 matches at 7 bases. From germline, CDR1 is SGHRS and CDR2 YFSETQ. The CDR3 is 15 amino acids. V was clipped by 4 bases and J by 8 bases; unmatched bases: 9. The CDR3 here is CASSPTEGAYSPLHF. DNA for the CDR3: TGCGCCAGCAGCCCCACCGAGGGGGCCTATTCACCCCTCCACTTT.

The rearrangement uses TRBV5-1 and TRBJ2-1; D not certain. Deletions cut 5 bases from V and 8 bases from J, with 17 bases between. Germline V gene sequence: CDR1 SGHRS, CDR2 YFSETQ. The CDR3 is made up of 14 amino acids. The CDR3 region has the DNA TGCGCCAGCAGAAGGGCGATGCCCCTCGATGAGCAGTTCTTC. Protein product: CASRRAMPLDEQFF.

This clonotype showed up many times. The chain links TRBV6-1 to TRBJ2-3; possible D gene TRBD2, 6 bases. The ends were cut back, 8 bases at V and 0 bases at J, with 21 bases in the middle. Germline V lookup: CDR1 MNHNS, CDR2 SASEGT. The CDR3 extends over 17 amino acids. The CDR3 DNA is TGTGCCAGCGCGGGACTTTCAACAGTCCCTAGCACAGATACGCAGTATTTT. The encoded protein is CASAGLSTVPSTDTQYF.

This rearrangement joins TRBV5-5 to TRBJ2-1, with 11 positions matching TRBD2. V shed 5 bases, J shed 4 bases, and the junction held 8 bases outside the gene matches. There are 16 residues in the CDR3. Germline-derived CDR1 and CDR2 are SGHKS and YYEKEE (reference sequence). In DNA form, the CDR3 reads TGTGCCAGCAGTTTCGGACTAGCGGGTCTTTACAATGAGCAGTTCTTC. It specifies CASSFGLAGLYNEQFF.

This sequence joins TRBV9 and TRBJ2-7, with D maybe TRBD1 (5 bases). Germline V gene sequence: CDR1 SGDLS, CDR2 YYNGEE. The ends were cut back, 0 bases at V and 1 base at J, with 5 bases in the middle. The CDR3 sequence is 13 residues long. This chain's CDR3 is CASSVAGSYEQYF. The CDR3 DNA reads TGTGCCAGCAGCGTAGCAGGGTCCTACGAGCAGTACTTC. The variable domain in full, with the rest retrieved from reference TRBV9 and TRBJ2-7, is DSGVTQTPKHLITATGQRVTLRCSPRSGDLSVYWYQQSLDQGLQFLIQYYNGEERAKGNILERFSAQQFPDLHSELNLSSLELGDSALYFCASSVAGSYEQYFGPGTRLTVT.

Only a few counts were recorded for this clonotype. The gene calls are TRBV5-1 and TRBJ2-7, with D unclear. CDR1 is SGHRS, CDR2 YFSETQ, per germline. Trimming removed 2 bases from V and 2 bases from J, with 11 bases in between. The CDR3 is made up of 14 amino acids. CDR3 amino acids: CASSFGGPTYEQYF. The DNA of the CDR3 is TGCGCCAGCAGCTTCGGTGGGCCCACCTACGAGCAGTACTTC. Full variable domain (rest looked up from reference TRBV5-1 and TRBJ2-7): KAGVTQTPRYLIKTRGQQVTLSCSPISGHRSVSWYQQTPGQGLQFLFEYFSETQRNKGNFPGRFSGRQFSNSRSEMNVSTLELGDSALYLCASSFGGPTYEQYFGPGTRLTVT.

This clonotype was detected ten times or more. The chain couples TRBV20-1 to TRBJ1-5; D might be TRBD1 (5 bases). V shed 3 bases and J shed 2 bases, with 11 bases lying between them. Per germline, CDR1 DFQATT and CDR2 SNEGSKA (reference sequence). CDR3 length equals 14 residues. The chain's CDR3 is CSARRAGRNQPQHF. The CDR3 DNA sequence: TGCAGTGCTAGGAGGGCAGGGCGCAATCAGCCCCAGCATTTT.

This clonotype was observed at least ten times. V and J are TRBV20-1 and TRBJ2-3, with D possibly matching TRBD2 (5 bases). Germline V gene lookup returns CDR1 DFQATT and CDR2 SNEGSKA (reference sequence). The CDR3 is 13 residues long. V lost 8 bases to trimming and J lost 2 bases, with 14 bases between them. CDR3 sequence (DNA): TGCAGTCCGAGGGAGCGAAACACAGATACGCAGTATTTT. This gives the protein CSPRERNTDTQYF.

This clonotype was detected a few times. The chain has TRBV5-1 and TRBJ2-2, with D possibly being TRBD2 (5 bases). This CDR3 is 13 amino acids long. CDR1 is SGHRS and CDR2 is YFSETQ in the germline V gene. Trimming shortened V by 5 bases and J by 5 bases, and 10 bases separated the two germline ends. CDR3 sequence reads: CASSPEVTGELFF. CDR3 DNA sequence: TGCGCCAGCAGTCCGGAGGTAACCGGGGAGCTGTTTTTT.

This clonotype was seen a handful of times. V gene TRBV5-6 combines with J gene TRBJ1-5; D ambiguous. The CDR3 has 16 residues. Germline values: CDR1 SGHDT, CDR2 YYEEEE. The V and J ends lost 2 bases and 3 bases respectively, with 15 bases between them. CDR3 nucleotides: TGTGCCAGCAGCTTTCGAGACGGCGCGCACAATCAGCCCCAGCATTTT. Translated, it gives CASSFRDGAHNQPQHF.